Presented here are 14 T cell receptor beta chains from one specimen sequenced in a study of blood T cells in healthy people across ages (dated by TCRdb to 2013 to 2016). Receptor amplification or capture employed 5' RACE. Sequencing instrument: Illumina HiSeq 2500. A second PCR of 7 to 11 cycles was performed with a sample-barcoded 5' primer and a J-beta primer mix. Using fastp at Q25 and MiXCR, TCRdb reprocessed the public reads and kept productive beta chains. Rows are combined by CDR3 protein, so each entry shows the most common genes and DNA. Across this sample there are over 1,300,000 distinct CDR3 sequences, with approximately 60% seen only once. The ten largest clones add up to about 6.3% of the sample. The specimen sequenced was blood. These TCRs come from a man between 18 and 35 years old in good health.

CDR3 protein: CASSLDLRVNRKNEKLFF. The CDR3 nucleotides read TGCGCCAGCAGCTTGGATCTCCGGGTCAACAGGAAAAATGAAAAACTGTTTTTT. V is TRBV5-1 and J is TRBJ1-4, with TRBD1 as a possible D gene (5 bases). The CDR3 has 18 amino acids. V lost 0 bases and J lost 5, with 20 bases in between. Germline CDR1 is SGHRS and CDR2 is YFSETQ.

The chain recombines TRBV4-1 with TRBJ1-5; D might be TRBD1 (6 bases). Per the germline V gene, CDR1 is MGHRA and CDR2 is YSYEKL. Trimming stripped 4 bases from V and 5 bases from J, with 12 bases between. The CDR3 is 14 amino acids. This CDR3 is CASSPQGEDQPQHF. In nucleotides, the CDR3 is TGCGCCAGCAGCCCACAGGGTGAGGATCAGCCCCAGCATTTT.

The genes are TRBV2 and TRBJ1-1, with unresolved D. Germline V gene lookup returns CDR1 SNHLY and CDR2 FYNNEI. Trimming stripped 4 bases from V and 1 base from J, with 4 bases between. The CDR3 runs 12 residues. CDR3 bases: TGTGCCAGCAGTGTGCCGAACACTGAAGCTTTCTTT. Its protein product is CASSVPNTEAFF.

The rearrangement joins TRBV7-9 to TRBJ2-5; D is unresolved. In germline, CDR1 is SEHNR, CDR2 FQNEAQ (reference sequence). This CDR3 has 16 amino acids. With 2 bases removed from V and 0 bases from J, the gap between germline ends came to 13 bases. The CDR3 spells CASSLLLAGDQETQYF. The DNA for the CDR3 is TGTGCCAGCAGCTTACTTCTGGCAGGCGACCAAGAGACCCAGTACTTC. The whole variable domain, filled in from reference TRBV7-9 and TRBJ2-5, reads DTGVSQNPRHKITKRGQNVTFRCDPISEHNRLYWYRQTLGQGPEFLTYFQNEAQLEKSRLLSDRFSAERPKGSFSTLEIQRTEQGDSAMYLCASSLLLAGDQETQYFGPGTRLLVL.

J is TRBJ2-5 and V is TRBV7-9, with a weak D call TRBD1 (5 bases). The V gene lost 5 bases and the J gene lost 5 bases, with 18 bases spanning the gap. The CDR3 totals 15 residues. Per germline, CDR1 SEHNR and CDR2 FQNEAQ (reference sequence). The DNA for the CDR3 is TGTGCCAGCAGCCTACATGGACCAGGGCGTGAGACCCAGTACTTC. Its translation: CASSLHGPGRETQYF.

Points on this clonotype: The junction and the germline gene differ at one end; a read error may be behind it. The chain recombines TRBV20-1 with TRBJ2-7; no firm D call. The CDR3 length is 12 residues. CDR1 is DFQATT and CDR2 is SNEGSKA in the germline V gene (reference sequence). The CDR3 loop is CSASGSSYVQYF. In DNA, the CDR3 is TGCAGTGCTAGTGGCAGCTCCTACGTGCAGTACTTC.

This clonotype occurred a few times. The chain couples TRBV25-1 to TRBJ1-2; D is unclear. V lost 5 bases and J lost 4, with 14 bases in between. Germline CDR1 is MGHDK and CDR2 is SYGVNS. CDR3 length: 14 residues. CDR3 in DNA: TGTGCCAGCAGTCGAATACACCCGTTCTATGGCTACACCTTC. This encodes CASSRIHPFYGYTF.

The rearrangement joins TRBV12-3 or TRBV12-4 to TRBJ1-6; D possibly corresponds to TRBD1 (5 bases). The CDR3 consists of 16 residues. V was trimmed by 3 bases and J by 14 bases, leaving 23 bases between them. In DNA form, the CDR3 reads TGTGCCAGCAGTTTTACCGCGGGACTTGCGCCTAACGCCCTCCACTTT. It translates to CASSFTAGLAPNALHF.

Written as DNA, the CDR3 is TGTGCCAGCTGGGGGGTCCGGGGGCTGTTTTTT. This sequence encodes CASWGVRGLFF. The rearrangement joins TRBV11-2 to TRBJ2-2; possible D gene TRBD2, 6 bases. This CDR3 contains 11 residues. Germline assignment: CDR1 SGHAT and CDR2 FQNNGV. Trimming pared 8 bases from V and 13 bases from J, leaving 14 bases between.

This chain's CDR3 is CASSQVSSGASYNEQFF. CDR3 nucleotides: TGCGCCAGCAGCCAAGTGTCTTCTGGGGCGTCCTACAATGAGCAGTTCTTC. The genes are TRBV4-1 and TRBJ2-1; a weak D match, TRBD1 (5 bases). Germline CDR1 is MGHRA and CDR2 is YSYEKL. V lost 1 base to trimming and J lost 1 base, with 14 bases between them. The CDR3 covers 17 residues.

In this sample, this clonotype turned up a few times. This rearrangement joins TRBV29-1 to TRBJ2-5; a possible D gene is TRBD2 (6 bases). Trimming stripped 3 bases from V and 7 bases from J, with 15 bases between. Per germline, CDR1 SQVTM and CDR2 ANQGSEA. The CDR3 consists of 13 residues. In DNA, the CDR3 is TGCAGCGTTGAGCGGGGAGATGAGGCGACCCAGTACTTC. Protein product: CSVERGDEATQYF.

This clonotype was picked up one time. The gene calls are TRBV4-1 and TRBJ2-3; the D gene is possibly TRBD1 (6 bases). The V end was cut by 6 bases, the J end by 3 bases, with 13 bases between. The CDR3 length is 14 residues. Germline V CDR1 and CDR2: MGHRA, YSYEKL. As DNA, the CDR3 is TGCGCCAGCAGGGATCAGGGGCGGACAGATACGCAGTATTTT. Residues: CASRDQGRTDTQYF.

The chain couples TRBV10-3 to TRBJ1-5, with D unclear. Trimming pared 9 bases from V and 6 bases from J, leaving 6 bases between. The CDR3 consists of 10 residues. CDR1 is ENHRY and CDR2 is SYGVKD in the germline V gene. CDR3 DNA: TGTGCCATTGGGATTCAGCCCCAGCATTTT. It is translated as CAIGIQPQHF.

The chain is built from TRBV6-5 and TRBJ2-6; D gene uncertain. V lost 0 bases and J lost 0, with 12 bases in between. Germline V lookup: CDR1 MNHEY, CDR2 SVGAGI. The CDR3 spans 18 residues. The CDR3 loop is CASSYSPTTSSGANVLTF. In DNA form, the CDR3 reads TGTGCCAGCAGTTACTCCCCGACAACAAGCTCTGGGGCCAACGTCCTGACTTTC.